Sequencing of this TCR beta chain was carried out in a study of human T cells and chemical hapten exposure. V was cut by 4 bases and J by 2 bases, with 11 bases left in between. Per germline, CDR1 SQVTM and CDR2 ANQGSEA. The CDR3 is 13 amino acids. This clonotype was detected ten times or more. Time point in this sample: patch test 1, 2 weeks after DPC sensitization. Treatment denoted: therapeutic diphenylcyclopropenone sensitization with weekly scalp DPC. TCRdb itself ran the RACE reads through MiXCR, one entry per CDR3 protein. The sample has some 120,000 distinct CDR3 sequences, 9.5% to 13% seen once; the top ten hold 1.4%.

The sample consisted of whole blood, taken in connection with sensitization to the hapten diphenylcyclopropenone (DPC). The chain links TRBV29-1 to TRBJ2-5, with D possibly TRBD1 on 5 matching bases. The TCR comes from a woman aged 45-65 years with alopecia areata. Some clones in this sample may be carry-over from other donors' samples. The CDR3 loop reads CSVAQGAQETQYF. DNA for the CDR3: TGCAGCGTTGCTCAGGGCGCGCAAGAGACCCAGTACTTC.